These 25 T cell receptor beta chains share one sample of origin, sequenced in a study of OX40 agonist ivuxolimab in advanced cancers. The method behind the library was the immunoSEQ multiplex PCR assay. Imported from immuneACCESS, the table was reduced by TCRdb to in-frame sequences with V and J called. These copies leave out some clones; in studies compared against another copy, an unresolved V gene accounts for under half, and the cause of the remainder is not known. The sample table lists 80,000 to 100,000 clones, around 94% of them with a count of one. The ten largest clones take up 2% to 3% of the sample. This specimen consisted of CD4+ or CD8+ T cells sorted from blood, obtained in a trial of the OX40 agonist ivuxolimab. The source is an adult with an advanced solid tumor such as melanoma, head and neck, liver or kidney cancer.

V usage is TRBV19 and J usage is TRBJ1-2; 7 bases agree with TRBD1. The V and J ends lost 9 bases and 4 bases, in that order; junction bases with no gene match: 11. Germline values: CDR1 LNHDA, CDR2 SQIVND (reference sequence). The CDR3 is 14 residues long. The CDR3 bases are TGTGCCAGCTCAACAGGGGTACTTTCCTATGGCTACACCTTC. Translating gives CASSTGVLSYGYTF.

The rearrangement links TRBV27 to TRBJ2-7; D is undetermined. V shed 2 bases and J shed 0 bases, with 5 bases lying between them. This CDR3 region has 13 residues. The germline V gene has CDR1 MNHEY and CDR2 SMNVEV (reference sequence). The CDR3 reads CASSLGFSYEQYF. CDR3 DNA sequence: TGTGCCAGCAGTTTAGGTTTCTCCTACGAGCAGTACTTC.

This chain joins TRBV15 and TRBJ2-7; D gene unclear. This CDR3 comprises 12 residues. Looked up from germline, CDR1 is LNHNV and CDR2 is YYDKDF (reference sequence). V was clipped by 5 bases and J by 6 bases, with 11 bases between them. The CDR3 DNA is TGTGCCACCAGCGTCGACTCCGGCGAGCAGTACTTC. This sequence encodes CATSVDSGEQYF.

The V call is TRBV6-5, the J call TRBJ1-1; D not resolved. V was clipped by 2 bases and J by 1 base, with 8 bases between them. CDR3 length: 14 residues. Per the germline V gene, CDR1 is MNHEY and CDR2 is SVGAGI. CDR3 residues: CASSYPGGNTEAFF. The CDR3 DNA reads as TGTGCCAGCAGTTACCCAGGCGGGAACACTGAAGCTTTCTTT.

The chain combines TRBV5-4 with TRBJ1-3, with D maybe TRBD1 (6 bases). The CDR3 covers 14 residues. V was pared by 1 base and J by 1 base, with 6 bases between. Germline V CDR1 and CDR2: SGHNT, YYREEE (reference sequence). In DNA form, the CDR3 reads TGTGCCAGCAGCTTGCAGGGGTCTGGAAACACCATATATTTT. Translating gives CASSLQGSGNTIYF.

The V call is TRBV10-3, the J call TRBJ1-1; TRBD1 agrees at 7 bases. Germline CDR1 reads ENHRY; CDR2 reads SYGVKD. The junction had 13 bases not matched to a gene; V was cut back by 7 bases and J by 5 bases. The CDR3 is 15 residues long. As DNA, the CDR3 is TGTGCCATCACTGGGGACAGTTCGAAGGAGACTGAAGCTTTCTTT. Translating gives CAITGDSSKETEAFF.

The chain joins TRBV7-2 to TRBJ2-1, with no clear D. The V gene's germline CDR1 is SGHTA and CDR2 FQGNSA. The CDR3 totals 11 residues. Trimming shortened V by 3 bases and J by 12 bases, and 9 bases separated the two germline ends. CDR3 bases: TGTGCCAGCAGCTTTGGAAGCCGGCAGTTCTTC. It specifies CASSFGSRQFF.

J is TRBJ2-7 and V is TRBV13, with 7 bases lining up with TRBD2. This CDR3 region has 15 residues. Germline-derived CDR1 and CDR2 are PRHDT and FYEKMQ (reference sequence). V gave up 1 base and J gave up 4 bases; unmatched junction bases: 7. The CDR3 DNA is TGTGCCAGCAGCTTAGAGGGGCCTAGCGGATACGAGCAGTACTTC. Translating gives CASSLEGPSGYEQYF.

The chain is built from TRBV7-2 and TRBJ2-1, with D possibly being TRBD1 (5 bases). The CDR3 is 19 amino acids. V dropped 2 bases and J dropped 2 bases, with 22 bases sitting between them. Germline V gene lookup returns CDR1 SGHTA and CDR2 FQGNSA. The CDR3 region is CASSLRRDGAASPYNEQFF. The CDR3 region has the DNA TGTGCCAGCAGCTTACGACGAGATGGGGCAGCCTCTCCCTACAATGAGCAGTTCTTC.

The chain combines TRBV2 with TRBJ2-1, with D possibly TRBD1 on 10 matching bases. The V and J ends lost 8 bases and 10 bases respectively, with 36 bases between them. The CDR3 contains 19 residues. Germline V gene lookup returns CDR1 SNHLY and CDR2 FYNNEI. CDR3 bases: TGTGCCAGCCGCTCGGAGGGGACAGGGGTAGCGGGAGTGGAAGAAGAGCAGTTCTTC. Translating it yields CASRSEGTGVAGVEEEQFF.

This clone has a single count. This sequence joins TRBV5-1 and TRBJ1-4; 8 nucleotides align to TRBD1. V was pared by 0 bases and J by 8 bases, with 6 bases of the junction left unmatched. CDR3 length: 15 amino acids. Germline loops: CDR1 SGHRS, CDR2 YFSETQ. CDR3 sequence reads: CASSLAEQGDEKLFF. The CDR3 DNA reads TGCGCCAGCAGCTTGGCCGAACAGGGGGACGAAAAACTGTTTTTT.

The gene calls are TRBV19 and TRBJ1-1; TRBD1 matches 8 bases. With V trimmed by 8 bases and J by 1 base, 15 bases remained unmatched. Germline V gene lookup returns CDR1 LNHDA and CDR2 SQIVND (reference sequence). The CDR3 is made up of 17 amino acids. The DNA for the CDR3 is TGTGCCAGTTCGACACAGACAGGGGTGGGTCCGAACACTGAAGCTTTCTTT. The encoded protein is CASSTQTGVGPNTEAFF. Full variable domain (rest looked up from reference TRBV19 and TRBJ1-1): DGGITQSPKYLFRKEGQNVTLSCEQNLNHDAMYWYRQDPGQGLRLIYYSQIVNDFQKGDIAEGYSVSREKKESFPLTVTSAQKNPTAFYLCASSTQTGVGPNTEAFFGQGTRLTVV.

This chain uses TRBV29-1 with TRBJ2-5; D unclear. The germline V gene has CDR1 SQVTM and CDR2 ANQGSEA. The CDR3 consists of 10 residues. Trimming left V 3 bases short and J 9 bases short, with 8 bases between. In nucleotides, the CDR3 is TGCAGCGTTGATTTTGGGGCCCAGTACTTC. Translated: CSVDFGAQYF.

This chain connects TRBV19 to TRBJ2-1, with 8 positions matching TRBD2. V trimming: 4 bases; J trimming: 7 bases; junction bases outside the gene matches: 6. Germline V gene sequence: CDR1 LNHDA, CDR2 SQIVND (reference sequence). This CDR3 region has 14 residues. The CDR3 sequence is CASSRGTSGNEQFF. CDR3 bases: TGTGCCAGTAGTAGAGGGACTAGTGGTAATGAGCAGTTCTTC.

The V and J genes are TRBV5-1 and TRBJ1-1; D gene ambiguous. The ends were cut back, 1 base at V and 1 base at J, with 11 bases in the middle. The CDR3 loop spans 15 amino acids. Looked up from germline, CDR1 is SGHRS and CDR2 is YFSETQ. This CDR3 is CASSLREGANTEAFF. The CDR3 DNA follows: TGCGCCAGCAGCTTGAGGGAGGGAGCGAACACTGAAGCTTTCTTT.

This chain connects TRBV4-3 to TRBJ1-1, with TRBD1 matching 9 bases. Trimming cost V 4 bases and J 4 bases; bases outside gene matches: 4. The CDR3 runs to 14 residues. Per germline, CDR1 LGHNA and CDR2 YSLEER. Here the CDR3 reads CASSPGQGVTEAFF. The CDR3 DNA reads TGCGCCAGCAGCCCGGGACAGGGTGTCACTGAAGCTTTCTTT.

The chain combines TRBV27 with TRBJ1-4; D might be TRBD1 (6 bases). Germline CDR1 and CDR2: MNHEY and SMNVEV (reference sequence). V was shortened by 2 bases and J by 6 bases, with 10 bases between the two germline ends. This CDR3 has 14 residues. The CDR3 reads CASSLGTNDEKLFF. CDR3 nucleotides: TGTGCCAGCAGTTTAGGGACAAACGATGAAAAACTGTTTTTT.

In nucleotides, the CDR3 is TGTGCCAGCAGTCCGCCAGACAACAATTCACCCCTCCACTTT. Protein product: CASSPPDNNSPLHF. V and J are TRBV6-5 and TRBJ1-6, with D unresolved. V was trimmed by 5 bases and J by 7 bases, leaving 12 bases between them. Germline CDR1 MNHEY, CDR2 SVGAGI. The CDR3 is 14 amino acids.

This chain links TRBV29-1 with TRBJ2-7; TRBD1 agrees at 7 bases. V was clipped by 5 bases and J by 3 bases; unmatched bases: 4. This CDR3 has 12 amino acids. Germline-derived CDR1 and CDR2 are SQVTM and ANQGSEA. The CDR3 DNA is TGCAGCGTTCAAACAGGGGTCTACGAGCAGTACTTC. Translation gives CSVQTGVYEQYF.

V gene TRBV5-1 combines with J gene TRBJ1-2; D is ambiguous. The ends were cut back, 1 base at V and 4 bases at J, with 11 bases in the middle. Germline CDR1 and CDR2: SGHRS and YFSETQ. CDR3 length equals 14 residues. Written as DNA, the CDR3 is TGCGCCAGCAGCTTGACAGTGGACGGCTATGGCTACACCTTC. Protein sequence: CASSLTVDGYGYTF.

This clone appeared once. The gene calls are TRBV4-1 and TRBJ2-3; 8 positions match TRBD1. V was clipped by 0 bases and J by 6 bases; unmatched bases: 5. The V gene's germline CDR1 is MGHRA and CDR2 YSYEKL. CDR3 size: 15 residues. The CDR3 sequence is CASSQEPGQEDTQYF. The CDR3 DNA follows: TGCGCCAGCAGCCAAGAACCGGGACAGGAGGATACGCAGTATTTT.

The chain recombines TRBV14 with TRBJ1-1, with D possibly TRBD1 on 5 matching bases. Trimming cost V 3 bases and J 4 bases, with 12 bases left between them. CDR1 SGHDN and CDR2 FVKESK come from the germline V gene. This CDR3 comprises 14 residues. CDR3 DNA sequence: TGTGCCAGCAGCCATATTGGTAGGGGCACTGAAGCTTTCTTT. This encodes CASSHIGRGTEAFF.

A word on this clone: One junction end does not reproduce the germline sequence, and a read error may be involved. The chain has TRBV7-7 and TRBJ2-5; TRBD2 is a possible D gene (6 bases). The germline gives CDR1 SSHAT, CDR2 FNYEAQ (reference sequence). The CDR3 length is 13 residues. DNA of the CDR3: TGTGCTAGCAGCTTGGGAACTAGCTGGTCCCAGTACTTC. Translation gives CASSLGTSWSQYF.

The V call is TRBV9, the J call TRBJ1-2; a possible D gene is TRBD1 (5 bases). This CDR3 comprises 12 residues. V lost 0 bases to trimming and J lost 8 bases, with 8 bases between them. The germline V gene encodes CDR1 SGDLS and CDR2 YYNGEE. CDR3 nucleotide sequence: TGTGCCAGCAGCGTAGCAGGGAGCGGCTACACCTTC. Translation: CASSVAGSGYTF.

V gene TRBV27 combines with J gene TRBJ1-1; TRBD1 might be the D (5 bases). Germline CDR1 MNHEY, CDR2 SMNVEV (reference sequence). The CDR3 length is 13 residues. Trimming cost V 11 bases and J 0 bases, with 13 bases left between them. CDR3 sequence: CAAGGGLNTEAFF. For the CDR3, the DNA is TGTGCCGCGGGGGGGGGATTGAACACTGAAGCTTTCTTT.